This T cell receptor beta chain was obtained from a study of blood T cell repertoires in COVID-19. About the study: The study drew acute and convalescent COVID-19 samples from the United States, Italy and Spain. T cells, B-cell-depleted T cells, or PBMCs supplied cDNA or gDNA.

Ages ranged from about 18 to 100 years, with residence in about 24 US areas. Between the trimmed V and J ends, which lost 4 bases and 0 bases, there was a span of 6 bases. The CDR3 loop spans 13 amino acids. Per the germline V gene, CDR1 is MNHEY and CDR2 is SMNVEV (reference sequence). Authors' analysis steps: The authors estimated nucleated cell counts from reference gene primer amplification. TCRdb keeps only in-frame clones here, not all; method: immunoSEQ multiplex PCR. V and J calls and clone size are as listed in that table; D and trimming were resolved from the DNA. The repertoire holds hundreds of thousands of clones, with over 75% as singletons.

This TCR derives from a woman younger than 30 who had been exposed to COVID-19. The rearrangement joins TRBV27 to TRBJ1-1; no firm D call. Sequencing was done on a sample of PBMCs or T cells enriched from blood (not recorded which). CDR3 bases: TGTGCCAGCAGTTACGGAGTGAACACTGAAGCTTTCTTT. Protein: CASSYGVNTEAFF.